This is a list of T cell receptor beta chains from one sample in a study of neurological immune-mediated disorders. TCRdb used MiXCR to reprocess the 5' RACE reads, holding one entry per CDR3 protein. The top ten clones hold 20% to 25% of a sample with 50,000 or so distinct CDR3 sequences, around 25% of them seen once. Sequences were obtained from PBMCs. These TCRs come from a woman between 70 and 85 years old in good health. CDR3s include the opening cysteine and the closing phenylalanine or tryptophan. The order of the fields is J gene, clone size, D gene, V gene, CDR3 protein, CDR3 DNA. D genes are given only for firm matches. Clone size is shown for a subset of rows, as once, few, many or a class of expanded clone.

j_call: TRBJ1-1; clone_size: many; d_call: .; v_call: TRBV12-3/TRBV12-4; cdr3_aa: CASSLSGLNTEAFF; cdr3_nt: TGTGCCAGCAGTTTAAGTGGACTGAACACTGAAGCTTTCTTT
j_call: TRBJ2-7; clone_size: many; d_call: TRBD2; v_call: TRBV7-8; cdr3_aa: CASSPGRTRAYEQYF; cdr3_nt: TGTGCCAGCAGCCCCGGGAGGACTAGGGCCTACGAGCAGTACTTC
j_call: TRBJ1-5; clone_size: many; d_call: .; v_call: TRBV3-1; cdr3_aa: CASSQDRVLEPQHF; cdr3_nt: TGTGCCAGCAGCCAAGATCGGGTTTTAGAGCCCCAGCATTTT
j_call: TRBJ2-1; clone_size: .; d_call: TRBD1; v_call: TRBV5-4; cdr3_aa: CASSQTGGNEQFF; cdr3_nt: TGTGCCAGCAGCCAGACAGGGGGTAATGAGCAGTTCTTC
j_call: TRBJ2-5; clone_size: once; d_call: .; v_call: TRBV7-2; cdr3_aa: CTSSPGVYEETQYF; cdr3_nt: TGTACCAGCAGCCCAGGGGTGTACGAAGAGACCCAGTACTTC
j_call: TRBJ1-2; clone_size: many; d_call: TRBD1; v_call: TRBV5-4; cdr3_aa: CASSQDRIHGYTF; cdr3_nt: TGTGCCAGCAGCCAGGACAGGATCCATGGCTACACCTTC
j_call: TRBJ1-4; clone_size: .; d_call: TRBD1; v_call: TRBV11-2; cdr3_aa: CASSLTGGTGEKLFF; cdr3_nt: TGTGCCAGCAGCTTAACAGGGGGGACGGGAGAAAAACTGTTTTTT
j_call: TRBJ1-1; clone_size: .; d_call: .; v_call: TRBV4-2; cdr3_aa: CASSQVRTPEAFF; cdr3_nt: TGTGCCAGCAGCCAGGTGAGGACTCCGGAAGCTTTCTTT
j_call: TRBJ2-3; clone_size: many; d_call: TRBD1; v_call: TRBV24-1; cdr3_aa: CATSALGGTGGVKDTQYF; cdr3_nt: TGTGCCACCAGTGCCCTAGGGGGGACAGGGGGCGTAAAGGATACGCAGTATTTT
j_call: TRBJ2-5; clone_size: many; d_call: .; v_call: TRBV20-1; cdr3_aa: CSVRTTQETQYF; cdr3_nt: TGCAGTGTTAGGACTACCCAAGAGACCCAGTACTTC
j_call: TRBJ2-1; clone_size: many; d_call: .; v_call: TRBV12-3/TRBV12-4; cdr3_aa: CASSFNANEQFF; cdr3_nt: TGTGCCAGCAGTTTTAATGCCAATGAGCAGTTCTTC
j_call: TRBJ1-1; clone_size: many; d_call: .; v_call: TRBV5-1; cdr3_aa: CASRPETTEAFF; cdr3_nt: TGCGCCAGCAGGCCAGAGACCACTGAAGCTTTCTTT
j_call: TRBJ1-1; clone_size: many; d_call: TRBD1; v_call: TRBV7-3; cdr3_aa: CASSYQGGTEAFF; cdr3_nt: TGTGCCAGCAGCTATCAGGGGGGAACTGAAGCTTTCTTT
j_call: TRBJ2-2; clone_size: many; d_call: .; v_call: TRBV5-1; cdr3_aa: CASSLEPTGELFF; cdr3_nt: TGCGCCAGCAGCTTGGAGCCCACCGGGGAGCTGTTTTTT
j_call: TRBJ1-2; clone_size: many; d_call: TRBD1; v_call: TRBV3-1; cdr3_aa: CASSQITGGSYGYTF; cdr3_nt: TGTGCCAGCAGCCAAATAACAGGGGGGAGCTATGGCTACACCTTC
j_call: TRBJ2-7; clone_size: .; d_call: .; v_call: TRBV27; cdr3_aa: CASSLSGGRVDEQYF; cdr3_nt: TGTGCCAGCAGTTTATCCGGGGGGCGCGTAGACGAGCAGTACTTC
j_call: TRBJ1-6; clone_size: many; d_call: .; v_call: TRBV2; cdr3_aa: CASSDGGRGYNSPLHF; cdr3_nt: TGTGCCAGCAGTGACGGGGGGCGCGGATATAATTCACCCCTCCACTTT
j_call: TRBJ1-6; clone_size: many; d_call: .; v_call: TRBV5-1; cdr3_aa: CASSWGAVGNSPLHF; cdr3_nt: TGCGCCAGCAGCTGGGGAGCTGTTGGTAATTCACCCCTCCACTTT
j_call: TRBJ2-1; clone_size: .; d_call: TRBD2; v_call: TRBV27; cdr3_aa: CASSPYLGLANEQFF; cdr3_nt: TGTGCCAGCAGTCCCTATCTCGGACTAGCAAACGAGCAGTTCTTC
j_call: TRBJ1-1; clone_size: many; d_call: .; v_call: TRBV5-1; cdr3_aa: CASRRGYASQVLNTEAFF; cdr3_nt: TGCGCCAGCAGGCGAGGCTACGCCTCACAGGTCTTGAACACTGAAGCTTTCTTT
j_call: TRBJ2-5; clone_size: many; d_call: .; v_call: TRBV7-2; cdr3_aa: CASSSGPRETQYF; cdr3_nt: TGTGCCAGCAGCTCGGGGCCCCGGGAGACCCAGTACTTC
j_call: TRBJ2-7; clone_size: .; d_call: .; v_call: TRBV6-5; cdr3_aa: CASKVLLQATYEQYF; cdr3_nt: TGTGCCAGCAAAGTACTACTTCAGGCCACCTACGAGCAGTACTTC
j_call: TRBJ2-2; clone_size: many; d_call: .; v_call: TRBV5-1; cdr3_aa: CASSLGSTNTGELFF; cdr3_nt: TGCGCCAGCAGCTTGGGGAGTACGAACACCGGGGAGCTGTTTTTT
j_call: TRBJ1-1; clone_size: .; d_call: .; v_call: TRBV7-2; cdr3_aa: CASSSGSWVGTSYTEAFF; cdr3_nt: TGTGCCAGTAGCTCAGGCAGCTGGGTGGGGACTTCCTACACTGAAGCTTTCTTT
j_call: TRBJ2-4; clone_size: few; d_call: .; v_call: TRBV5-1; cdr3_aa: CASSYLTPTIDIQYF; cdr3_nt: TGCGCCAGCAGCTACCTGACCCCTACTATAGACATTCAGTACTTC
j_call: TRBJ1-1; clone_size: .; d_call: .; v_call: TRBV7-2; cdr3_aa: CANGRQENTEAFF; cdr3_nt: TGTGCCAACGGGAGGCAGGAGAACACTGAAGCTTTCTTT
j_call: TRBJ2-2; clone_size: .; d_call: .; v_call: TRBV7-2; cdr3_aa: CASSWAPDTGELFF; cdr3_nt: TGTGCCAGCAGCTGGGCACCTGATACCGGGGAGCTGTTTTTT
j_call: TRBJ1-1; clone_size: many; d_call: .; v_call: TRBV5-1; cdr3_aa: CASGTGGGDTEAFF; cdr3_nt: TGCGCCAGCGGGACCGGTGGGGGGGACACTGAAGCTTTCTTT
j_call: TRBJ2-2; clone_size: many; d_call: .; v_call: TRBV24-1; cdr3_aa: CATSRLGNTGELFF; cdr3_nt: TGTGCCACCAGTCGACTCGGGAACACCGGGGAGCTGTTTTTT
j_call: TRBJ2-2; clone_size: many; d_call: .; v_call: TRBV20-1; cdr3_aa: CSAQRDTGELFF; cdr3_nt: TGCAGTGCTCAGCGGGACACCGGGGAGCTGTTTTTT
j_call: TRBJ2-1; clone_size: many; d_call: .; v_call: TRBV5-1; cdr3_aa: CASSRSSFNEQFF; cdr3_nt: TGCGCCAGCAGCCGTTCCTCCTTCAATGAGCAGTTCTTC
j_call: TRBJ1-2; clone_size: many; d_call: .; v_call: TRBV5-6; cdr3_aa: CASSFGGVYGYTF; cdr3_nt: TGTGCCAGCAGCTTTGGGGGGGTCTATGGCTACACCTTC
j_call: TRBJ2-7; clone_size: .; d_call: TRBD1; v_call: TRBV5-5; cdr3_aa: CASSLERQGFYSSYEQYF; cdr3_nt: TGTGCCAGCAGCTTGGAAAGACAGGGATTCTATTCATCCTACGAGCAGTACTTC
j_call: TRBJ1-2; clone_size: many; d_call: .; v_call: TRBV7-2; cdr3_aa: CASSLEPTVTYGYTF; cdr3_nt: TGTGCCAGCAGCTTAGAGCCGACAGTAACCTATGGCTACACCTTC
j_call: TRBJ2-6; clone_size: .; d_call: .; v_call: TRBV5-1; cdr3_aa: CASGQISGANVLTF; cdr3_nt: TGCGCCAGCGGACAAATCTCTGGGGCCAACGTCCTGACTTTC
j_call: TRBJ2-7; clone_size: many; d_call: .; v_call: TRBV30; cdr3_aa: CAWSVGRYYEQYF; cdr3_nt: TGTGCCTGGAGTGTGGGCAGATACTACGAGCAGTACTTC
j_call: TRBJ2-2; clone_size: .; d_call: TRBD2; v_call: TRBV5-1; cdr3_aa: CASSPWGLAGGSPNTGELFF; cdr3_nt: TGCGCCAGCAGCCCCTGGGGACTAGCGGGGGGCTCGCCGAACACCGGGGAGCTGTTTTTT
j_call: TRBJ2-3; clone_size: .; d_call: .; v_call: TRBV10-3; cdr3_aa: CAISDVFGTDTQYF; cdr3_nt: TGTGCCATCAGTGATGTGTTCGGCACAGATACTCAGTATTTT
j_call: TRBJ2-7; clone_size: .; d_call: TRBD2; v_call: TRBV7-6; cdr3_aa: CASSPRLAGAYEQYF; cdr3_nt: TGTGCCAGCAGCCCGAGACTAGCGGGAGCCTACGAGCAGTACTTC
j_call: TRBJ2-2; clone_size: few; d_call: .; v_call: TRBV2; cdr3_aa: CAVNRLVTGELFF; cdr3_nt: TGTGCCGTAAACCGACTAGTAACCGGGGAGCTGTTTTTT
j_call: TRBJ2-2; clone_size: .; d_call: .; v_call: TRBV4-3; cdr3_aa: CASSQEGYGNTGELFF; cdr3_nt: TGCGCCAGCAGCCAAGAAGGGTACGGGAACACCGGGGAGCTGTTTTTT
j_call: TRBJ1-2; clone_size: many; d_call: .; v_call: TRBV9; cdr3_aa: CASSVAGAGYGYTF; cdr3_nt: TGTGCCAGCAGCGTAGCCGGGGCCGGCTATGGCTACACCTTC
j_call: TRBJ2-1; clone_size: .; d_call: .; v_call: TRBV7-2; cdr3_aa: CASSFLDSRNEQFF; cdr3_nt: TGTGCCAGCAGCTTCCTGGACTCGCGCAATGAGCAGTTCTTC
j_call: TRBJ2-7; clone_size: once; d_call: .; v_call: TRBV3-1; cdr3_aa: CTSSPMSAGRDEQYF; cdr3_nt: TGTACCAGCAGCCCTATGTCGGCGGGGAGAGACGAGCAGTACTTC
j_call: TRBJ2-5; clone_size: many; d_call: TRBD1; v_call: TRBV12-3/TRBV12-4; cdr3_aa: CASSYRGGETQYF; cdr3_nt: TGTGCCAGCAGTTACAGGGGTGGAGAGACCCAGTACTTC
j_call: TRBJ2-7; clone_size: many; d_call: TRBD2; v_call: TRBV5-1; cdr3_aa: CASSRPREYEQYF; cdr3_nt: TGCGCCAGCAGCCGACCGCGGGAGTACGAGCAGTACTTC
j_call: TRBJ2-3; clone_size: .; d_call: TRBD2; v_call: TRBV20-1; cdr3_aa: CSAYPPLGLAENTDTQYF; cdr3_nt: TGCAGCGCCTATCCGCCTTTGGGACTAGCGGAAAACACAGATACGCAGTATTTT